Included here is one T cell receptor (beta chain) sequence, with context. V lost 0 bases to trimming and J lost 0 bases, with 12 bases between them. Germline V gene sequence: CDR1 KGHSH, CDR2 LQKENI. This CDR3 is 17 amino acids long. The sample comes from a study of T cell responses to AZD1222 COVID-19 vaccine. The data were produced by immunoSEQ multiplex PCR, yet TCRdb's version contains in-frame clones alone and is incomplete. The table lists roughly 40,000 clones, 80% of them singletons, with about 3.6% in the top ten. The sequenced sample was peripheral blood, obtained on day 0 of AZD1222 vaccination. The chain recombines TRBV18 with TRBJ2-4; D is undetermined. The clonotype comes from an adult in good health. The CDR3 loop reads CASSPPWAKLAKNIQYF. CDR3 nucleotides: TGTGCCAGCTCACCACCTTGGGCTAAACTAGCCAAAAACATTCAGTACTTC.